These T cell receptor beta chains were read from a single sample in a study of T cells in Graves' hyperthyroidism and ophthalmopathy. TCRdb independently ran MiXCR on the multiplex PCR reads; one entry per CDR3 protein. The sample lists under 400,000 distinct CDR3 sequences, roughly 23% occurring once. Sequencing was done on a sample of blood. The origin of the receptors is a woman between 45 and 65 years old with Graves' hyperthyroidism. Each CDR3 is given without its conserved first and last residue.

v_gene: TRBV20-1; j_gene: TRBJ1-5; CDR3aa: SARSPDGNQPQH
v_gene: TRBV5-1; j_gene: TRBJ2-1; CDR3aa: ASSLRGTSGGEQF
v_gene: TRBV28; j_gene: TRBJ2-7; CDR3aa: ASIGAADSYEQY
v_gene: TRBV5-4; j_gene: TRBJ1-4; CDR3aa: ASSLSGGGLEKLF
v_gene: TRBV9; j_gene: TRBJ2-5; CDR3aa: ASSPGTSGRTSGETQY
v_gene: TRBV20-1; j_gene: TRBJ2-5; CDR3aa: SATPPGLGRETQY
v_gene: TRBV12-3/TRBV12-4; j_gene: TRBJ1-4; CDR3aa: ASRRRDWENEKLF
v_gene: TRBV2; j_gene: TRBJ2-1; CDR3aa: ASRGQGPSSYNEQF
v_gene: TRBV18; j_gene: TRBJ1-1; CDR3aa: ASTQEPYTEAF
v_gene: TRBV7-9; j_gene: TRBJ2-7; CDR3aa: ASSLDLAGQY
v_gene: TRBV11-2; j_gene: TRBJ2-4; CDR3aa: ASSLERLTLAKNIQY
v_gene: TRBV3-1; j_gene: TRBJ1-6; CDR3aa: ASRSGASSYNSPLH
v_gene: TRBV20-1; j_gene: TRBJ1-1; CDR3aa: SARRDGRMNTEAF
v_gene: TRBV3-1; j_gene: TRBJ2-3; CDR3aa: ASSQGGLAQRNTDTQY
v_gene: TRBV12-3/TRBV12-4; j_gene: TRBJ2-7; CDR3aa: ASSLFERQY
v_gene: TRBV27; j_gene: TRBJ2-1; CDR3aa: ASNTKPPGLAGGRRANEQF
v_gene: TRBV28; j_gene: TRBJ1-6; CDR3aa: ASSKTGSSYNSPLH
v_gene: TRBV28; j_gene: TRBJ1-1; CDR3aa: ASSLVRKNTEAF
v_gene: TRBV5-1; j_gene: TRBJ2-2; CDR3aa: ASSRRQGSNTGELF
v_gene: TRBV6-1; j_gene: TRBJ2-4; CDR3aa: ASADRGLAKNIQY
v_gene: TRBV12-3/TRBV12-4; j_gene: TRBJ2-3; CDR3aa: ASSAQTGGTDTQY
v_gene: TRBV18; j_gene: TRBJ2-7; CDR3aa: ASSREVGDEQY
v_gene: TRBV6-1; j_gene: TRBJ2-3; CDR3aa: ASSLPDTSTDTQY
v_gene: TRBV20-1; j_gene: TRBJ2-1; CDR3aa: SANRGESYNEQF
v_gene: TRBV11-2; j_gene: TRBJ2-5; CDR3aa: ASSPGQLRETQY
v_gene: TRBV20-1; j_gene: TRBJ1-1; CDR3aa: SASARGKNTEAF
v_gene: TRBV11-2; j_gene: TRBJ1-1; CDR3aa: ASSLEVAEAF
v_gene: TRBV7-2; j_gene: TRBJ1-3; CDR3aa: ASSLVGSLSGNTIY
v_gene: TRBV20-1; j_gene: TRBJ2-3; CDR3aa: GAADRGQSTDTQY
v_gene: TRBV28; j_gene: TRBJ2-3; CDR3aa: ASSVDRRLTDTQY
v_gene: TRBV30; j_gene: TRBJ1-1; CDR3aa: AWSRAPANTEAF
v_gene: TRBV5-4; j_gene: TRBJ2-1; CDR3aa: ASSLDGGLASYNEQF
v_gene: TRBV29-1; j_gene: TRBJ1-1; CDR3aa: SVAYTGANTEAF
v_gene: TRBV11-1; j_gene: TRBJ2-5; CDR3aa: ASSPDTQETQY
v_gene: TRBV4-1; j_gene: TRBJ2-1; CDR3aa: ASSPLAGGTNEQF
v_gene: TRBV7-9; j_gene: TRBJ1-1; CDR3aa: ASSSRTGGSEAF
v_gene: TRBV28; j_gene: TRBJ1-1; CDR3aa: ASSLYANTEAF
v_gene: TRBV28; j_gene: TRBJ1-5; CDR3aa: ASSPNLGTRNQPQH
v_gene: TRBV2; j_gene: TRBJ1-1; CDR3aa: ASSLIRAGPNTEAF
v_gene: TRBV10-2; j_gene: TRBJ2-7; CDR3aa: ASRSSGRYEQY
v_gene: TRBV20-1; j_gene: TRBJ2-1; CDR3aa: SARPGLAGAIGSYNEQF
v_gene: TRBV19; j_gene: TRBJ1-5; CDR3aa: ASTLLSGTGSNQPQH
v_gene: TRBV7-3; j_gene: TRBJ2-3; CDR3aa: ASSSTASTDTQY
v_gene: TRBV7-8; j_gene: TRBJ2-3; CDR3aa: ASSFLPGQGSDTQY
v_gene: TRBV28; j_gene: TRBJ1-1; CDR3aa: ASKADYLNTEAF
v_gene: TRBV5-4; j_gene: TRBJ2-2; CDR3aa: ASSPPQGQDTGELF